This TCR beta chain was obtained from a study of cytomegalovirus exposure and HLA in healthy donors. In the study overall: The Caucasian-associated ancestry cluster held 80% to 90% of 300 to 500 genotyped donors. Notes on the study in general: Testing in vitro showed a few CMV-associated chains specific for CMV antigens. By HLA locus, TCR association rates varied in a later analysis, with DRB1 showing the most and HLA-C the fewest.

Concerning this clone itself: Antigen: not known.

With 60 Vbeta and 13 Jbeta primers, the PCR was carried out. Only in-frame clones appear in the TCRdb table, and some are missing; sequencing was by immunoSEQ multiplex PCR. The repertoire consists of about 250,000 clones, with around 84% occurring once and the leading ten covering about 0.25%. Germline lookup yields CDR1 SGHTS and CDR2 YDEGEE. V lost 4 bases and J 1 base, leaving 11 bases between the germline ends. The CDR3 is 14 residues long. Samples came from healthy bone marrow donors. This clonotype was sampled from a girl aged 2 to 10 in good health and CMV-seronegative. Sequenced input: PBMCs. This chain connects TRBV5-8 to TRBJ1-1; D ambiguous. The CDR3 loop is CASSPRGWNTEAFF. CDR3 nucleotide sequence: TGTGCCAGCAGCCCCAGAGGGTGGAACACTGAAGCTTTCTTT.